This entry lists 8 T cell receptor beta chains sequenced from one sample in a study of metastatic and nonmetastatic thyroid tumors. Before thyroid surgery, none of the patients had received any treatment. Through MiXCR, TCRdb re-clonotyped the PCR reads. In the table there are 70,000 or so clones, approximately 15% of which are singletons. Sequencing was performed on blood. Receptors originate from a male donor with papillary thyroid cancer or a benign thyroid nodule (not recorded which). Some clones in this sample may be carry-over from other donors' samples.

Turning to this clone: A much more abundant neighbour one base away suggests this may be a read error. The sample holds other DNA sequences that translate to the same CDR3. CDR3 amino acids: CASGFVTGDTTGELFF. For the CDR3, the DNA is TGTGCTAGTGGTTTTGTAACAGGGGACACCACCGGCGAGCTGTTTTTT. V gene TRBV12-5 combines with J gene TRBJ2-2; 7 positions agree with TRBD1. CDR1 is LGHNT, CDR2 FRNRAP, per germline. CDR3 length equals 16 residues.

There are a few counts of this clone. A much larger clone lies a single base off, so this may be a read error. The CDR3 region is CASILGGQGYQETQYF. CDR3 nucleotides: TGCGCCAGCATCTTGGGGGGACAGGGATACCAAGAGACCCAGTACTTC. The chain recombines TRBV5-1 with TRBJ2-5, with 9 nucleotides matching TRBD1. The CDR3 consists of 16 residues. The V gene's germline CDR1 is SGHRS and CDR2 YFSETQ. Full variable domain (missing parts from reference TRBV5-1 and TRBJ2-5): KAGVTQTPRYLIKTRGQQVTLSCSPISGHRSVSWYQQTPGQGLQFLFEYFSETQRNKGNFPGRFSGRQFSNSRSEMNVSTLELGDSALYLCASILGGQGYQETQYFGPGTRLLVL.

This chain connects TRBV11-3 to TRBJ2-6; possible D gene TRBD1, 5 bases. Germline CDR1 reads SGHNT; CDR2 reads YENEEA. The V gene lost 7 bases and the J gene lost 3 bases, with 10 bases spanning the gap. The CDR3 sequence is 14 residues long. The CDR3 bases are TGTGCCAGCACCCGCAGGGATGGGGCCAACGTCCTGACTTTC. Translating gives CASTRRDGANVLTF.

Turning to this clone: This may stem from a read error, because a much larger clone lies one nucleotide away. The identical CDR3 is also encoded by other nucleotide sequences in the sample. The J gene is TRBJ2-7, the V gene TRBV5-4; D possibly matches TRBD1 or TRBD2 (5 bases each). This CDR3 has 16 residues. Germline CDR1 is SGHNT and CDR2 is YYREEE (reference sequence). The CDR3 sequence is CVARGSGPIGGYEQYF. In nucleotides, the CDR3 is TGTGTCGCGCGTGGTAGTGGTCCGATTGGGGGCTACGAGCAGTACTTC.

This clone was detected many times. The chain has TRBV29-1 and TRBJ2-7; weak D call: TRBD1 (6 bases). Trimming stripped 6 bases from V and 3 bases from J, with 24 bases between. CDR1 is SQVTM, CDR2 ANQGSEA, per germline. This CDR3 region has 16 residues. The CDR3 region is CSVAQIPGHLVYEQYF. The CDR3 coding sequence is TGCAGCGTCGCCCAGATCCCGGGACATTTGGTCTACGAGCAGTACTTC.

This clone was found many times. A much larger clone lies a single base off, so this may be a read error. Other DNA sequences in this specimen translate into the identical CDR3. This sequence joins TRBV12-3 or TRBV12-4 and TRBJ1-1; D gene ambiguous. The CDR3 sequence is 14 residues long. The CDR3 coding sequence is TGTGCCAGCAGTTTAGGGCAGGCTAACACTGAGGCTTTCTTT. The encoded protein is CASSLGQANTEAFF.

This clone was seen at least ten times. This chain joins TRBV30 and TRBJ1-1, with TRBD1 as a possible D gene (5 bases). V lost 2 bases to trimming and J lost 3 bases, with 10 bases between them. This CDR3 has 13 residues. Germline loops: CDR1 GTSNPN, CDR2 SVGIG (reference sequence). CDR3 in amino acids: CAWSKGADTEAFF. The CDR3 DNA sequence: TGTGCCTGGAGTAAAGGGGCGGACACTGAAGCTTTCTTT.

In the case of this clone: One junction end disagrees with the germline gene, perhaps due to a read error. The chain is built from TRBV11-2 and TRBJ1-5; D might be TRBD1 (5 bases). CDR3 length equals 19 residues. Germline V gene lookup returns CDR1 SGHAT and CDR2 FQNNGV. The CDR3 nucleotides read TGTGCCAGCAGCTTAGATGACGGCAGGGAATTATTAGTAAATCAGTCCCAGCATTTT. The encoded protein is CASSLDDGRELLVNQSQHF.